This TCR beta chain is drawn from a study of CD8 T cells in ankylosing spondylitis. One entry per CDR3 protein, called by TCRdb with MiXCR from the 5' RACE reads. This table holds about 140,000 distinct CDR3 sequences, around 7.9% found once. The CDR3 length is 13 residues. The V gene's germline CDR1 is LNHNV and CDR2 YYDKDF (reference sequence). The V and J ends lost 8 bases and 0 bases respectively, with 8 bases between them. This clonotype was recorded at least ten times. The antigen is not known. General study findings and limits: Some of these motif variants have turned up before, in reports on reactive arthritis synovial fluid and blood. Clones linked to disease, bearing a CD8+ phenotype, were relatively rare in peripheral blood.

Material: blood, either unsorted or a sorted T cell fraction (not recorded which). The rearrangement uses TRBV15 and TRBJ1-5; D ambiguous. This sequence originates from a female donor with ankylosing spondylitis or in good health (not recorded which). CDR3 amino acids: CATSLGSNQPQHF. The CDR3 DNA follows: TGTGCCACCTCCCTGGGTAGCAATCAGCCCCAGCATTTT.